The 20 T cell receptor beta chains below were found in one sample sequenced in a study of blood T cells in healthy people across ages. It was with a sample-barcoded 5' primer and a J-beta primer mix that a second PCR of roughly 7 to 11 cycles was run. MiXCR was run by TCRdb on the 5' RACE reads, yielding one entry per CDR3 protein. Among some 1.6 million distinct CDR3 sequences listed, about 31% were seen once. The material sequenced was blood. The receptors stem from a woman between 25 and 40 years old in good health.

This chain uses TRBV9 with TRBJ1-2, with TRBD1 matching 7 bases. V trimming: 3 bases; J trimming: 0 bases; junction bases outside the gene matches: 5. The V gene's germline CDR1 is SGDLS and CDR2 YYNGEE. The CDR3 spans 15 residues. The CDR3, as DNA: TGTGCCAGCAGCGGGGGACAGATTCCTAACTATGGCTACACCTTC. It yields the protein CASSGGQIPNYGYTF.

This clonotype was recorded only once. The chain combines TRBV2 with TRBJ2-7, with a tentative D call TRBD2 (6 bases). The CDR3 is made up of 14 amino acids. The V gene's germline CDR1 is SNHLY and CDR2 FYNNEI. The V gene lost 6 bases and the J gene lost 3 bases, with 15 bases spanning the gap. This CDR3 reads CASSGSSAIYEQYF. CDR3 DNA: TGTGCCAGCAGCGGATCTAGCGCCATCTACGAGCAGTACTTC.

The chain joins TRBV2 to TRBJ1-5; 7 nucleotides line up with TRBD1. The CDR3 sequence is 15 residues long. The V and J ends lost 6 bases and 0 bases, in that order; junction bases with no gene match: 5. The germline V gene encodes CDR1 SNHLY and CDR2 FYNNEI. The CDR3 loop is CASSGTVNSNQPQHF. CDR3 sequence (DNA): TGTGCCAGCAGCGGGACAGTTAATAGCAATCAGCCCCAGCATTTT.

This clonotype was observed a handful of times. The J gene is TRBJ2-3, the V gene TRBV5-1, with 9 bases identical to TRBD2. J was trimmed by 2 bases and V by 4 bases; bases with no gene match: 5. The germline gives CDR1 SGHRS, CDR2 YFSETQ. The CDR3 sequence is 15 residues long. Written as DNA, the CDR3 is TGCGCCAGCAGCGGCGGGGGGGGAGACACAGATACGCAGTATTTT. Encoded protein: CASSGGGGDTDTQYF.

CDR3 coding DNA: TGCAGTGCCGTGGGGCTAGCGGGGTATAGAGATACGCAGTATTTT. Residues: CSAVGLAGYRDTQYF. V gene TRBV20-1 combines with J gene TRBJ2-3, with 9 nucleotides matching TRBD2. CDR1 is DFQATT and CDR2 is SNEGSKA in the germline V gene (reference sequence). V gave up 6 bases and J gave up 5 bases; unmatched junction bases: 12. This CDR3 has 15 residues.

The rearrangement joins TRBV28 to TRBJ1-2; 7 nucleotides match TRBD1. The CDR3 sequence is 14 residues long. Germline CDR1 and CDR2: MDHEN and SYDVKM. Trimming took 11 bases from V and 0 from J; bases not matched to a gene: 9. CDR3 loop: CAALRDRANYGYTF. The CDR3 DNA sequence: TGTGCCGCCCTCCGGGACAGAGCTAACTATGGCTACACCTTC.

The V gene is TRBV13, the J gene TRBJ2-1, with D tentatively TRBD1 or TRBD2 (5 bases each). With 5 bases removed from V and 9 bases from J, the gap between germline ends came to 14 bases. The CDR3 runs to 13 residues. Germline CDR1 and CDR2: PRHDT and FYEKMQ (reference sequence). The DNA of the CDR3 is TGTGCCAGCAGCGGGGGTGAGAGGGGTGAGCAGTTCTTC. Translation: CASSGGERGEQFF.

The rearrangement joins TRBV3-1 to TRBJ1-2; D call uncertain. This CDR3 comprises 14 residues. Germline assignment: CDR1 LGHDT and CDR2 YNNKEL (reference sequence). V was shortened by 0 bases and J by 1 base, with 6 bases between the two germline ends. In nucleotides, the CDR3 is TGTGCCAGCAGCCAAGAGGGCAGTAACTATGGCTACACCTTC. Translation gives CASSQEGSNYGYTF.

The table lists this clonotype with a few counts. V and J are TRBV29-1 and TRBJ1-2; no clear D. Trimming took off 0 bases at V and 2 bases at J, with 16 bases between the two ends. This CDR3 has 16 residues. Germline CDR1 reads SQVTM; CDR2 reads ANQGSEA. CDR3 in amino acids: CSVEDRRPPTNYGYTF. In nucleotides, the CDR3 is TGCAGCGTTGAAGATCGCCGGCCCCCGACGAACTATGGCTACACCTTC.

CDR3 bases: TGTGCCACCAGCAGGGGGGCGAGCTCCTATAATTCACCCCTCCACTTT. Its translation is CATSRGASSYNSPLHF. J is TRBJ1-6 and V is TRBV15, with D perhaps matching TRBD1 (6 bases). V was trimmed by 3 bases and J by 0 bases, leaving 9 bases between them. Germline values: CDR1 LNHNV, CDR2 YYDKDF (reference sequence). The CDR3 loop spans 16 amino acids.

The J gene is TRBJ1-1, the V gene TRBV5-6, with 7 bases fitting TRBD1. CDR3 size: 14 residues. V lost 3 bases and J lost 3; bases outside the gene matches: 5. Germline assignment: CDR1 SGHDT and CDR2 YYEEEE. CDR3 amino acids: CASSSDRDYTEAFF. The CDR3 DNA reads TGTGCCAGCAGCTCAGACAGGGACTACACTGAAGCTTTCTTT. Combining the CDR3 with reference TRBV5-6 and TRBJ1-1 gives the whole variable domain DAGVTQSPTHLIKTRGQQVTLRCSPKSGHDTVSWYQQALGQGPQFIFQYYEEEERQRGNFPDRFSGHQFPNYSSELNVNALLLGDSALYLCASSSDRDYTEAFFGQGTRLTVV.

J is TRBJ1-5 and V is TRBV28, with 7 bases matching TRBD1. The V segment lost 6 bases and the J segment 4 bases; nucleotides outside the gene matches: 21. CDR1 is MDHEN, CDR2 SYDVKM, per germline. The CDR3 contains 19 residues. In DNA, the CDR3 is TGTGCCAGCAGGCCCATCGACAGGGACTTGCCGAGATGGAATCAGCCCCAGCATTTT. Translated, it gives CASRPIDRDLPRWNQPQHF.

The V gene is TRBV9, the J gene TRBJ2-3; 7 bases line up with TRBD2. V shed 2 bases and J 5 bases; nucleotides not matched to a gene: 8. Germline V gives CDR1 SGDLS, CDR2 YYNGEE. This CDR3 region has 15 residues. The CDR3 region has the DNA TGTGCCAGCAGCGTGGCCGGGAGGAGAGTAGATACGCAGTATTTT. It specifies CASSVAGRRVDTQYF.

To note about this clonotype: This may arise from a read error, as a much more abundant clone is one base away. The chain uses TRBV6-2 or TRBV6-3 and TRBJ2-7; D unresolved. V lost 9 bases and J lost 4, with 13 bases in between. In germline, CDR1 is MNHEY, CDR2 SVGEGT. The CDR3 has 12 residues. The CDR3 coding sequence is TGTGCCAGTCGTCGACTGGGTTACGAGCAGTACTTC. It encodes CASRRLGYEQYF.

With respect to this clonotype: One junction end disagrees with the germline gene, perhaps due to a read error. V is TRBV7-2 and J is TRBJ2-7; 7 bases line up with TRBD2. The CDR3 is 17 residues long. Germline assignment: CDR1 SGHTA and CDR2 FQGNSA. Here the CDR3 reads CASSIADGRPHSYEQYF. As DNA, the CDR3 is TGTGCCAGCAGCATAGCCGACGGGAGGCCACACTCCTACGAGCAGTACTTC.

Points on this clonotype: Being one base from a much bigger clone, this may be a read error. This sequence joins TRBV29-1 and TRBJ2-1, with a tentative D call TRBD2 (7 bases). Per the germline V gene, CDR1 is SQVTM and CDR2 is ANQGSEA. The CDR3 consists of 14 residues. The CDR3 here is CSVGGGGEYNERFF. DNA of the CDR3: TGCAGCGTTGGAGGGGGGGGAGAATACAATGAGCGGTTCTTC.

V is TRBV3-1 and J is TRBJ2-5; no definite D call. With 0 bases removed from V and 3 bases from J, the gap between germline ends came to 8 bases. Germline V lookup: CDR1 LGHDT, CDR2 YNNKEL (reference sequence). CDR3 length equals 14 residues. CDR3 DNA sequence: TGTGCCAGCAGCCAAGAAAACTTGAAAGAGACCCAGTACTTC. Translated: CASSQENLKETQYF.

This chain connects TRBV7-8 to TRBJ2-1; 8 bases line up with TRBD1. Germline V CDR1 and CDR2: SGHVS, FQNEAQ. The J segment lost 5 bases and the V segment lost 5 bases, leaving 5 bases of the junction unmatched. CDR3 length equals 14 residues. In nucleotides, the CDR3 is TGTGCCAGCAGCGTGGCGGACAGGGACAATGAGCAGTTCTTC. It is translated as CASSVADRDNEQFF. Full variable domain (outside the CDR3, taken from reference TRBV7-8 and TRBJ2-1): GAGVSQSPRYKVAKRGQDVALRCDPISGHVSLFWYQQALGQGPEFLTYFQNEAQLDKSGLPSDRFFAERPEGSVSTLKIQRTQQEDSAVYLCASSVADRDNEQFFGPGTRLTVL.

The rearrangement uses TRBV5-5 and TRBJ2-4; 8 positions agree with TRBD1. The assigned J gene may be wrong: the sequence end matches TRBJ2-7 better. The germline V gene has CDR1 SGHKS and CDR2 YYEKEE (reference sequence). This CDR3 is built from 14 residues. CDR3 in amino acids: CTCSLLQGAYEQYF. DNA of the CDR3: TGTACCTGCAGCTTGTTACAGGGGGCCTACGAGCAGTACTTC.

The genes are TRBV9 and TRBJ2-3; no reliable D call. V gave up 0 bases and J gave up 2 bases, with 13 bases separating them. The CDR3 spans 16 residues. Germline assignment: CDR1 SGDLS and CDR2 YYNGEE. CDR3 sequence (DNA): TGTGCCAGCAGCGTAGGGCGACAAGACCTCACAGATACGCAGTATTTT. This codes for CASSVGRQDLTDTQYF.